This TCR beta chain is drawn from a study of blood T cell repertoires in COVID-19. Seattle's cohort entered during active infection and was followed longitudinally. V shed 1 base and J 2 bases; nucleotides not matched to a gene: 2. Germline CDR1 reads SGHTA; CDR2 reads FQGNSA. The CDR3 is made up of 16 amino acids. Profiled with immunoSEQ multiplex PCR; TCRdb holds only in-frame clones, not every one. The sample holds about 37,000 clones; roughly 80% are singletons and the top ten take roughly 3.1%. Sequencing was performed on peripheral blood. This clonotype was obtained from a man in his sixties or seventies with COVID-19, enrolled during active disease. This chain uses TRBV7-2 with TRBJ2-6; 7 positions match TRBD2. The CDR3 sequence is CASSLVGGTGANVLTF. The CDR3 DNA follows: TGTGCCAGCAGCTTAGTGGGGGGGACTGGGGCCAACGTCCTGACTTTC.